Detailed here is one T cell receptor (beta chain). The antigen remains undetermined. The germline V and J ends were trimmed by 2 bases and 3 bases, with 8 bases remaining between them. Per germline, CDR1 LNHDA and CDR2 SQIVND (reference sequence). The length of the CDR3 is 14 residues. The data derive from a study of cytomegalovirus exposure and HLA in healthy donors. The PCR employed 60 Vbeta primers together with 13 Jbeta primers. Only in-frame clones appear in the TCRdb table, and some are missing; sequencing was by immunoSEQ multiplex PCR. The sample records tens of thousands of clones, about 80% being singletons. Whole-study findings and limits: A missense variant in DCLRE1C was later tied to TCR beta V- and J-gene trimming.

The receptor was derived from a man over 45 in good health and CMV-seropositive. Input material: PBMCs. This chain connects TRBV19 to TRBJ1-5; perhaps TRBD1 as D (6 bases). The CDR3 coding sequence is TGTGCCAGTAGTATATACAGGGACAATCAGCCCCAGCATTTT. This encodes CASSIYRDNQPQHF.